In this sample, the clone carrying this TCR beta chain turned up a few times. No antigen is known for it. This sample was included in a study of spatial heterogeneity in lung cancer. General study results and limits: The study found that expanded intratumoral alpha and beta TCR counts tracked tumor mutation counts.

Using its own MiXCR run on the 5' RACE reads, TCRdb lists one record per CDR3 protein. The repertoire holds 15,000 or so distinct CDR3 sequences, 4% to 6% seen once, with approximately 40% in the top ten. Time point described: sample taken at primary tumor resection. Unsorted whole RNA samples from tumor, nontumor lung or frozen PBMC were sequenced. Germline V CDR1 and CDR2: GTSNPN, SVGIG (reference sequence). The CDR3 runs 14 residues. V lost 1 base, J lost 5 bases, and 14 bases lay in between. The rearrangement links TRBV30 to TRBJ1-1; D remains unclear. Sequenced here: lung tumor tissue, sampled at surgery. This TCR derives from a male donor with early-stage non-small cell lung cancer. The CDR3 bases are TGTGCCTGGAGTGACTATAGCCTCGGGACTGAAGCTTTCTTT. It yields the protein CAWSDYSLGTEAFF.